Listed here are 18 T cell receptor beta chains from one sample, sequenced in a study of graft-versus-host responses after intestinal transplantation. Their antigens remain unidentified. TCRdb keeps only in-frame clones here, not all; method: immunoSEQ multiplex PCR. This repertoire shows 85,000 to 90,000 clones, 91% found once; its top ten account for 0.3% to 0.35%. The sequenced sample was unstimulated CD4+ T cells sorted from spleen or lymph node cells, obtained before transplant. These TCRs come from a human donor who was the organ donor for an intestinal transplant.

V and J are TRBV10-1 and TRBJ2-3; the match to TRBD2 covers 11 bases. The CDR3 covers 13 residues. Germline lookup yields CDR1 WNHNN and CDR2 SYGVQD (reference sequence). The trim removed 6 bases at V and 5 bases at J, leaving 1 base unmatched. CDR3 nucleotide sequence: TGCGCCAGCAGCACTAGCGGGGGAGATACGCAGTATTTT. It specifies CASSTSGGDTQYF.

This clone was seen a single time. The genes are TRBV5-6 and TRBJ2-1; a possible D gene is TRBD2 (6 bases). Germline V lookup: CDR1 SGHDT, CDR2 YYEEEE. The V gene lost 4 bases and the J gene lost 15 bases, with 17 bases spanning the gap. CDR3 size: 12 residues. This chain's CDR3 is CASSAGTATRFF. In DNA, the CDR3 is TGTGCCAGCAGCGCGGGGACCGCCACCCGGTTCTTC.

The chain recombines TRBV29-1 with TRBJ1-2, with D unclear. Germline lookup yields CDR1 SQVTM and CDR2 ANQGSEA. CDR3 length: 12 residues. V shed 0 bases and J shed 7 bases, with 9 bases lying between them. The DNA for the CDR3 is TGCAGCGTTGAAGATTCTGGCGGTGGCTACACCTTC. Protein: CSVEDSGGGYTF.

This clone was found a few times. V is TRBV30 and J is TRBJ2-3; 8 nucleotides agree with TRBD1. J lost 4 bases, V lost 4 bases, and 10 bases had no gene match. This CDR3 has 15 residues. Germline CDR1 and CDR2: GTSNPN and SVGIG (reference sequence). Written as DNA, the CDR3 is TGTGCCTGGATTAGGGACAGGTCTCGCCCAGATACGCAGTATTTT. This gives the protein CAWIRDRSRPDTQYF.

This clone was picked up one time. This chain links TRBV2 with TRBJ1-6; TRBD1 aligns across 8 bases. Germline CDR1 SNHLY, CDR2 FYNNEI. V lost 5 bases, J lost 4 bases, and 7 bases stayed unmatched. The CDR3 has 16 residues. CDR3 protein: CASSWRTGRYNSPLHF. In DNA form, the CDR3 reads TGTGCCAGCAGTTGGAGGACAGGGAGGTATAATTCACCCCTCCACTTT. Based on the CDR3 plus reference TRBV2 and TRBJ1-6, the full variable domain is EPEVTQTPSHQVTQMGQEVILRCVPISNHLYFYWYRQILGQKVEFLVSFYNNEISEKSEIFDDQFSVERPDGSNFTLKIRSTKLEDSAMYFCASSWRTGRYNSPLHFGNGTRLTVT.

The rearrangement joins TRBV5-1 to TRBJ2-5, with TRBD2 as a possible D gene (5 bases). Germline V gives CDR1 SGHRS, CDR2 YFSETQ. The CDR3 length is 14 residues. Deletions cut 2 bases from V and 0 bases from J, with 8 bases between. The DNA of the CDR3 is TGCGCCAGCAGCTTATCGGGGTACCAAGAGACCCAGTACTTC. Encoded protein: CASSLSGYQETQYF.

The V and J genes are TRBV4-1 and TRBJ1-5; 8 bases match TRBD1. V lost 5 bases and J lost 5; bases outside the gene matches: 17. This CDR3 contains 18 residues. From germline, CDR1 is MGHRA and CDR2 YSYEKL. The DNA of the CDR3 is TGCGCCAGCAGCGCAAACCAGGGGACAGGATCGAGATATCAGCCCCAGCATTTT. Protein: CASSANQGTGSRYQPQHF.

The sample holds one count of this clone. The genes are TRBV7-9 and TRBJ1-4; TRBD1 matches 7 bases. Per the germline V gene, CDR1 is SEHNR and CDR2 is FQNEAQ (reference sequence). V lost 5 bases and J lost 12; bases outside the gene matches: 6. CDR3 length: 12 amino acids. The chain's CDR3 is CASSHETGELFF. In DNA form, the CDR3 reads TGTGCCAGCAGCCACGAAACAGGGGAACTGTTTTTT.

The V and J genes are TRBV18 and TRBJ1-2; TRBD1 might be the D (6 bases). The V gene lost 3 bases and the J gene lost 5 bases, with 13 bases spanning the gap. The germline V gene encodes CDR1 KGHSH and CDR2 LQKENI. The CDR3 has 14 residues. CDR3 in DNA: TGTGCCAGCTCACCGGTACAGGGTCGGTATGGCTACACCTTC. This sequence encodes CASSPVQGRYGYTF.

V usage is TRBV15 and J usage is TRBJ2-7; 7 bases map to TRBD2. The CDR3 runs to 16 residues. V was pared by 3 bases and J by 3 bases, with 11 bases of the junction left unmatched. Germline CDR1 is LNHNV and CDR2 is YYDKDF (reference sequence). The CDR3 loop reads CATSSVLLARYYEQYF. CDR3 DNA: TGTGCCACCAGCAGCGTCCTACTAGCGAGATACTACGAGCAGTACTTC. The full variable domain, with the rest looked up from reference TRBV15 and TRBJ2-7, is DAMVIQNPRYQVTQFGKPVTLSCSQTLNHNVMYWYQQKSSQAPKLLFHYYDKDFNNEADTPDNFQSRRPNTSFCFLDIRSPGLGDTAMYLCATSSVLLARYYEQYFGPGTRLTVT.

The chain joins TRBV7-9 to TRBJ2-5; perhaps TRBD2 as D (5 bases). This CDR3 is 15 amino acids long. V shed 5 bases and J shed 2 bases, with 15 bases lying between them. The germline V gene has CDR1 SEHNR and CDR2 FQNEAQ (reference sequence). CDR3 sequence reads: CASSPDRGPQETQYF. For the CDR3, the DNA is TGTGCCAGCAGCCCCGACCGCGGGCCACAAGAGACCCAGTACTTC.

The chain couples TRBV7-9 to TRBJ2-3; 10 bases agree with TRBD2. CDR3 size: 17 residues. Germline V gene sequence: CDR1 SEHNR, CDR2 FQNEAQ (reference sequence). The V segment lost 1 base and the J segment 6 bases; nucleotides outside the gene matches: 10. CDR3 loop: CASSLGGNLAGVDTQYF. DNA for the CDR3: TGTGCCAGCAGCTTAGGGGGCAATCTAGCGGGGGTTGATACGCAGTATTTT.

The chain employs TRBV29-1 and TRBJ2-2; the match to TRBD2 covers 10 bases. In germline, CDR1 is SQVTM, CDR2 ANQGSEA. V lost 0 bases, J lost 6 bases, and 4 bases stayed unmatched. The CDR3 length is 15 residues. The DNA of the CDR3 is TGCAGCGTTGAAGAAATAGCGGGGGGAGCCGGGGAGCTGTTTTTT. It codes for CSVEEIAGGAGELFF.

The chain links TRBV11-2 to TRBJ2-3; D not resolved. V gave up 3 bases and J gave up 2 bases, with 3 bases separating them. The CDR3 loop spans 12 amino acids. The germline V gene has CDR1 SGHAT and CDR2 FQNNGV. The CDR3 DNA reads TGTGCCAGCAGCTTCATCACAGATACGCAGTATTTT. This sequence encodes CASSFITDTQYF.

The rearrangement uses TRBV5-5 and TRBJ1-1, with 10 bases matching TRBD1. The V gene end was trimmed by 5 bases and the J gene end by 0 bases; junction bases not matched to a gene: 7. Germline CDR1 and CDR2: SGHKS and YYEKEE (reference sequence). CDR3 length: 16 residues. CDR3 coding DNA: TGTGCCAGCAGACGACAGGGGGCTTCTATGAACACTGAAGCTTTCTTT. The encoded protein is CASRRQGASMNTEAFF.

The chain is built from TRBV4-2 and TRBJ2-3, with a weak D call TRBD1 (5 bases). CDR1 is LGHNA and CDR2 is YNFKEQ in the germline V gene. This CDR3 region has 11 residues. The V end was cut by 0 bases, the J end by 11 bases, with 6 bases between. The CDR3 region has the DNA TGTGCCAGCAGCCAAGAAGGGGAGCAGTATTTT. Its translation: CASSQEGEQYF.

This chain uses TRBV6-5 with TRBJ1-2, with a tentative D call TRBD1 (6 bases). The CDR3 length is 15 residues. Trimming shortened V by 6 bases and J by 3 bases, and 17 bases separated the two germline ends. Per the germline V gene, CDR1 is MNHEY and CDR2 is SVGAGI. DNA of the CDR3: TGTGCCAGCAGGGCGGCTACAGGGTTACACTATGGCTACACCTTC. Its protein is CASRAATGLHYGYTF.

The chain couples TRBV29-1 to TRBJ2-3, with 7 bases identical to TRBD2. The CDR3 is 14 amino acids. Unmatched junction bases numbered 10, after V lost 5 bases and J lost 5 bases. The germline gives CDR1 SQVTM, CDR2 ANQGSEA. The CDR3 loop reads CSVRPGGGLDTQYF. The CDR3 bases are TGCAGCGTTCGCCCGGGGGGAGGATTAGATACGCAGTATTTT.